The rows below give T cell receptor beta chains drawn from one sample of a study of vaccination effects on CD4 cells after COVID-19. Profiled with immunoSEQ multiplex PCR; TCRdb holds only in-frame clones, not every one. The table records about 57,000 clones, around 73% of them present only once. The antigens these receptors bind are not known. The material sequenced was CD4+ T cells from PBMCs cultured without peptide, taken after COVID-19 vaccination. These TCRs come from a human donor who received a COVID-19 vaccine. Each CDR3 is given with its conserved first and last residue. D genes are given only for firm matches. Not every row has a clone size; where given, it reads once, few, many or a size class.

clone_size: -
d_call: -
j_call: TRBJ2-7
v_call: TRBV9
cdr3_nt: TGTGCCAGCAGCTTCGAGGGGGAACGCGAGCAGTACTTC
cdr3_aa: CASSFEGEREQYF

clone_size: -
d_call: -
j_call: TRBJ1-1
v_call: TRBV10-1
cdr3_nt: TGCGCCAGCAGTGAGTCGCGCCGGAAGAACACTGAAGCTTTCTTT
cdr3_aa: CASSESRRKNTEAFF

clone_size: few
d_call: -
j_call: TRBJ1-2
v_call: TRBV7-9
cdr3_nt: TGTGCCAGCAGCTTAGCTGAGGGGAACTATGGCTACACCTTC
cdr3_aa: CASSLAEGNYGYTF

clone_size: -
d_call: TRBD1
j_call: TRBJ1-2
v_call: TRBV20-1
cdr3_nt: TGCAGCAAACAGGGGAATGGCTACACCTTC
cdr3_aa: CSKQGNGYTF

clone_size: -
d_call: -
j_call: TRBJ2-2
v_call: TRBV10-3
cdr3_nt: TGTGCCATCAGTGATGGAGGGACGGGGAACACCGGGGAGCTGTTTTTT
cdr3_aa: CAISDGGTGNTGELFF

clone_size: -
d_call: TRBD2
j_call: TRBJ2-7
v_call: TRBV5-1
cdr3_nt: TGCGCCAAAGGCCACCTCCCGGGGGGCGAGCAGTACTTC
cdr3_aa: CAKGHLPGGEQYF

clone_size: -
d_call: -
j_call: TRBJ2-3
v_call: TRBV24-1
cdr3_nt: TGTGCCACCAGTGATTTAGGGGGGAGCGATACGCAGTATTTT
cdr3_aa: CATSDLGGSDTQYF

clone_size: -
d_call: -
j_call: TRBJ1-2
v_call: TRBV5-8
cdr3_nt: TGTGCCAGCAGCTTCCCGGGGGCTAACTATGGCTACACCTTC
cdr3_aa: CASSFPGANYGYTF

clone_size: -
d_call: -
j_call: TRBJ2-3
v_call: TRBV19
cdr3_nt: TGTGCCAGTAGTGGCCCCTCCACAGATACGCAGTATTTT
cdr3_aa: CASSGPSTDTQYF

clone_size: -
d_call: -
j_call: TRBJ2-4
v_call: TRBV5-1
cdr3_nt: TGCGCCAGCAGCCAAGACCCGGGCCTGTCCAAAAACATTCAGTACTTC
cdr3_aa: CASSQDPGLSKNIQYF

clone_size: few
d_call: -
j_call: TRBJ1-5
v_call: TRBV30
cdr3_nt: TGTGCCTGGAGTGCCCCAAATAGCAATCAGCCCCAGCATTTT
cdr3_aa: CAWSAPNSNQPQHF

clone_size: once
d_call: -
j_call: TRBJ1-1
v_call: TRBV6-5
cdr3_nt: TGTGCCAGCAAATCGTCGGCAGCAGAAGCTTTCTTT
cdr3_aa: CASKSSAAEAFF